The clone carrying this T cell receptor (beta chain) was picked up many times. Its matching antigen is unknown. These data are taken from a study of human T cells and chemical hapten exposure. Overall study findings and caveats: A positive correlation with patch test score was found for PT1 expanded TCR counts.

As the library was built, unique molecular identifiers were attached to individual cDNA molecules. Under the authors' procedure: TCRs per sample had a median of 95,638 and ranged from about 23,224 to 750,000. TCRdb recomputed calls from the RACE reads with MiXCR, one row per CDR3 protein. The V and J calls and clone size come from TCRdb's table, not from the authors' own analysis. The repertoire holds about 120,000 distinct CDR3 sequences, with 9% to 14% as singletons. Time point specified: patch test 1, 2 weeks after DPC sensitization. Treatment reported: therapeutic diphenylcyclopropenone sensitization with weekly scalp DPC. Investigators collected blood before applying each patch test. The sample was whole blood, taken in connection with sensitization to the hapten diphenylcyclopropenone (DPC). This TCR derives from a woman aged 45-65 years with alopecia areata. Some clones in this sample may be carry-over from other donors' samples.

The CDR3 spells CASSRQGDQPQHF. The CDR3 DNA reads as TGTGCCAGCAGCCGACAGGGAGATCAGCCCCAGCATTTT. This sequence joins TRBV6-2 or TRBV6-3 and TRBJ1-5; 7 positions agree with TRBD1. The CDR3 consists of 13 residues. The germline V gene has CDR1 MNHEY and CDR2 SVGEGT. Germline trimming cut 6 bases from V and 5 bases from J; bases unmatched to any gene: 4.